Detailed here is one T cell receptor beta chain. Between the trimmed V and J ends, which lost 3 bases and 8 bases, there was a span of 11 bases. From germline, CDR1 is SGDLS and CDR2 YYNGEE. This CDR3 is built from 13 residues. Clones were sequenced by immunoSEQ multiplex PCR, and TCRdb holds only the in-frame ones, with some missing. The data show approximately 51,000 clones, with 85% to 90% seen just once and over 4.5% held by the top ten. The record originates from a study of blood T cell repertoires in COVID-19. Sequenced sample: peripheral blood. This chain joins TRBV9 and TRBJ1-4; TRBD1 might be the D (6 bases). This clonotype originated in a man in his forties or fifties with active COVID-19. This chain's CDR3 is CASSGWDNEKLFF. The CDR3 DNA sequence: TGTGCCAGCAGCGGATGGGACAACGAAAAACTGTTTTTT.